A single T cell receptor (beta chain) is shown here with its context. This sample was taken from a study of blood T cell repertoires in COVID-19. Overall study: There were acute and convalescent COVID-19 samples, and they came from the United States, Italy and Spain. T cells, B-cell-depleted T cells, or PBMCs provided the cDNA or gDNA that served as material.

The V and J ends lost 2 bases and 4 bases respectively, with 8 bases between them. The CDR3 loop spans 14 amino acids. Germline assignment: CDR1 LNHDA and CDR2 SQIVND (reference sequence). Original processing methods: From reference gene primer amplification, estimates of nucleated cell counts were derived. Assay used: immunoSEQ multiplex PCR; TCRdb lists only in-frame clones, some missing. V and J calls and clone size are as listed in that table; D and trimming were resolved from the DNA. The table lists almost 95,000 clones, 72% of them singletons. What was sequenced was peripheral blood. The chain links TRBV19 to TRBJ1-4; D is undetermined. The TCR originated in a woman between 55 and 75 years old in a cohort sampled during active or convalescent COVID-19. CDR3 in DNA: TGTGCCAGTAGTATATTCGAGAGTAATGAAAAACTGTTTTTT. Translation gives CASSIFESNEKLFF.